Below are 14 T cell receptor beta chains sequenced from a single sample in a study of blood T cell repertoires in COVID-19. Assay: immunoSEQ multiplex PCR; the TCRdb copy retains only in-frame clones and omits some. The data contain some 100,000 clones, approximately 80% of them singletons. Sequenced sample: peripheral blood. The source of these receptors is a man in his sixties or seventies with acute or convalescent COVID-19.

As to this clone: Other nucleotide sequences in the sample specify the same CDR3. The gene calls are TRBV11-3 and TRBJ2-3; D is perhaps TRBD1 (8 bases). V shed 2 bases and J shed 4 bases, with 13 bases lying between them. CDR1 SGHNT and CDR2 YENEEA come from the germline V gene. This CDR3 is 15 amino acids long. Here the CDR3 reads CASSLQGAGADTQYF. In DNA, the CDR3 is TGTGCCAGCAGCTTACAGGGGGCGGGAGCAGATACGCAGTATTTT.

The chain joins TRBV7-9 to TRBJ2-7, with a tentative D call TRBD2 (6 bases). This CDR3 is built from 11 residues. Trimming removed 3 bases from V and 7 bases from J, with 7 bases in between. The germline V gene has CDR1 SEHNR and CDR2 FQNEAQ (reference sequence). As DNA, the CDR3 is TGTGCCAGCAGCTTTGCGGGGGAGCAGTACTTC. Translation gives CASSFAGEQYF.

The chain recombines TRBV2 with TRBJ2-7, with D uncertain. The V gene's germline CDR1 is SNHLY and CDR2 FYNNEI. The CDR3 spans 13 residues. V shed 8 bases and J shed 1 base, with 12 bases lying between them. CDR3 region: CASVVPLSYEQYF. The CDR3 region has the DNA TGTGCCAGCGTAGTGCCCCTGTCCTACGAGCAGTACTTC.

This chain connects TRBV7-8 to TRBJ1-5; no firm D call. From germline, CDR1 is SGHVS and CDR2 FQNEAQ. CDR3 size: 12 residues. Deletions cut 5 bases from V and 10 bases from J, with 12 bases between. Here the CDR3 reads CASSPSIRPQHF. CDR3 coding DNA: TGTGCCAGCAGCCCCTCAATCAGACCCCAGCATTTT.

The V gene is TRBV28, the J gene TRBJ2-7; 7 positions agree with TRBD2. The CDR3 loop spans 15 amino acids. V lost 4 bases to trimming and J lost 2 bases; unmatched junction nucleotides: 8. CDR1 is MDHEN, CDR2 SYDVKM, per germline. The CDR3 loop is CASSSPLGTTYEQYF. The DNA of the CDR3 is TGTGCCAGCAGTTCACCACTCGGGACTACCTACGAGCAGTACTTC. The complete variable domain, with remaining parts taken from reference TRBV28 and TRBJ2-7, reads DVKVTQSSRYLVKRTGEKVFLECVQDMDHENMFWYRQDPGLGLRLIYFSYDVKMKEKGDIPEGYSVSREKKERFSLILESASTNQTSMYLCASSSPLGTTYEQYFGPGTRLTVT.

V usage is TRBV5-4 and J usage is TRBJ2-2; D is unclear. CDR1 and CDR2 from the germline V gene are SGHNT and YYREEE (reference sequence). This CDR3 contains 15 residues. V lost 0 bases, J lost 4 bases, and 10 bases lay in between. The CDR3 nucleotides read TGTGCCAGCAGCTTGGAAGGCCGGAGCACCGGGGAGCTGTTTTTT. Amino acid sequence: CASSLEGRSTGELFF.

The chain carries TRBV12-3 or TRBV12-4 and TRBJ1-1; perhaps TRBD1 as D (5 bases). Trimming removed 6 bases from V and 11 bases from J, with 19 bases in between. The CDR3 is 13 residues long. CDR3 coding DNA: TGTGCCAGCAGCTCCGACAGTCCCAAGAAGGCTTTCTTT. It codes for CASSSDSPKKAFF.

This clone was found a few times. The chain carries TRBV28 and TRBJ2-7; 10 bases are shared with TRBD2. With V trimmed by 3 bases and J by 0 bases, 5 bases remained unmatched. This CDR3 has 16 residues. Germline CDR1 MDHEN, CDR2 SYDVKM. The CDR3 region is CASSFGLAALSYEQYF. For the CDR3, the DNA is TGTGCCAGCAGTTTTGGACTAGCGGCCCTCTCCTACGAGCAGTACTTC.

The chain joins TRBV19 to TRBJ2-1; 8 nucleotides align to TRBD2. The germline gives CDR1 LNHDA, CDR2 SQIVND (reference sequence). The CDR3 sequence is 17 residues long. The V gene end was trimmed by 5 bases and the J gene end by 0 bases; junction bases not matched to a gene: 9. CDR3 sequence reads: CASSFPVAGHSYNEQFF. Written as DNA, the CDR3 is TGTGCCAGTAGTTTCCCAGTAGCGGGGCACTCCTACAATGAGCAGTTCTTC.

V gene TRBV5-8 combines with J gene TRBJ1-2; no firm D call. The CDR3 covers 13 residues. Germline V CDR1 and CDR2: SGHTS, YDEGEE. V was shortened by 1 base and J by 4 bases, with 8 bases between the two germline ends. As DNA, the CDR3 is TGTGCCAGCAGCTTGTTCGAGATCTATGGCTACACCTTC. This sequence encodes CASSLFEIYGYTF.

The chain employs TRBV20-1 and TRBJ2-2, with D possibly being TRBD2 (6 bases). This CDR3 region has 14 residues. The germline gives CDR1 DFQATT, CDR2 SNEGSKA (reference sequence). The V end was cut by 3 bases, the J end by 7 bases, with 15 bases between. This CDR3 is CSASEGGASGELFF. The CDR3 nucleotides read TGCAGTGCTAGTGAGGGCGGGGCAAGCGGGGAGCTGTTTTTT.

The V call is TRBV3-1 (or the pseudogene TRBV3-2), the J call TRBJ2-7; a weak D match, TRBD2 (6 bases). Germline CDR1 reads LGHDT; CDR2 reads YNNKEL (reference sequence). The CDR3 loop spans 14 amino acids. V lost 2 bases, J lost 5 bases, and 13 bases lay in between. CDR3 sequence reads: CASSQQGLSHEQYF. Written as DNA, the CDR3 is TGTGCCAGCAGCCAACAGGGACTTTCCCACGAGCAGTACTTC.

This chain links TRBV24-1 with TRBJ2-7, with 9 bases that match TRBD1. The CDR3 loop spans 14 amino acids. The V and J ends lost 7 bases and 5 bases, in that order; junction bases with no gene match: 8. Germline V gives CDR1 KGHDR, CDR2 SFDVKD. This chain's CDR3 is CATSAGQGVHEQYF. The CDR3 DNA reads TGTGCCACCAGCGCGGGACAGGGAGTCCACGAGCAGTACTTC.

The V and J genes are TRBV28 and TRBJ1-3, with 8 bases aligning to TRBD1. The CDR3 is 15 residues long. The germline gives CDR1 MDHEN, CDR2 SYDVKM. V shed 8 bases and J 3 bases; nucleotides not matched to a gene: 9. The CDR3 loop is CASGSGGTGGNTIYF. For the CDR3, the DNA is TGTGCCAGCGGGTCGGGTGGGACAGGTGGAAACACCATATATTTT. The entire variable domain, with the rest obtained from reference TRBV28 and TRBJ1-3, is as follows: DVKVTQSSRYLVKRTGEKVFLECVQDMDHENMFWYRQDPGLGLRLIYFSYDVKMKEKGDIPEGYSVSREKKERFSLILESASTNQTSMYLCASGSGGTGGNTIYFGEGSWLTVV.